The next 9 T cell receptor beta chains were all read from a single sample in a study of T-cell memory formation after mild COVID-19. Each CDR3 protein gets one entry after TCRdb re-called the 5' RACE reads with MiXCR. Here the sample spans under 550,000 distinct CDR3 sequences, roughly 18% being singletons. The specimen sequenced was PBMCs or a T cell subset sorted from them (not recorded which). These receptors came from a man between 18 and 29 years old who had mild COVID-19 (a few samples of this study predate the infection). Cell type and time point are not known.

The chain links TRBV11-2 to TRBJ2-6; TRBD2 is a possible D gene (6 bases). This CDR3 comprises 19 residues. V lost 4 bases to trimming and J lost 2 bases, with 21 bases between them. Germline V gene data show CDR1 as SGHAT and CDR2 as FQNNGV. The CDR3, as DNA: TGTGCCAGCAGCTCCCAACGGAAGGAGGGTCAAACTGGGGCCAACGTCCTGACTTTC. Translated, it gives CASSSQRKEGQTGANVLTF.

This clonotype has only a few counts. V is TRBV9 and J is TRBJ2-7; D is uncertain. Germline V CDR1 and CDR2: SGDLS, YYNGEE. V was shortened by 0 bases and J by 0 bases, with 10 bases between the two germline ends. CDR3 size: 15 residues. The CDR3 reads CASSVGGSTSYEQYF. The CDR3 bases are TGTGCCAGCAGCGTAGGAGGATCTACCTCCTACGAGCAGTACTTC.

This clonotype was detected many times. CDR3 amino acids: CASSFGMLGTEAFF. CDR3 DNA sequence: TGTGCCAGCAGCTTCGGTATGTTGGGGACTGAAGCTTTCTTT. The chain combines TRBV5-5 with TRBJ1-1; D is undetermined. Germline assignment: CDR1 SGHKS and CDR2 YYEKEE (reference sequence). Trimming pared 2 bases from V and 5 bases from J, leaving 13 bases between. CDR3 length: 14 amino acids.

The chain carries TRBV7-6 and TRBJ2-7; D call uncertain. The CDR3 is 12 amino acids. The germline V gene has CDR1 SGHVS and CDR2 FNYEAQ. V gave up 5 bases and J gave up 3 bases, with 8 bases separating them. The CDR3 DNA reads as TGTGCCAGCAGCGACCTGGGCTACGAGCAGTACTTC. Translating it yields CASSDLGYEQYF.

The table lists this clonotype with many counts. The chain joins TRBV20-1 to TRBJ1-6; TRBD1 might be the D (6 bases). Germline assignment: CDR1 DFQATT and CDR2 SNEGSKA (reference sequence). The CDR3 contains 13 residues. V lost 6 bases, J lost 7 bases, and 13 bases lay in between. The CDR3 sequence is CSAKQGSNSPLHF. The CDR3 DNA reads as TGCAGTGCGAAACAGGGAAGCAATTCACCCCTCCACTTT.

This clonotype was found many times. The V call is TRBV5-6, the J call TRBJ2-5; either TRBD1 or TRBD2 may supply D (5 bases each). V was pared by 2 bases and J by 4 bases, with 9 bases between. CDR3 length: 13 residues. Germline V gene lookup returns CDR1 SGHDT and CDR2 YYEEEE. The CDR3 sequence is CASSLGDGETQYF. CDR3 nucleotide sequence: TGTGCCAGCAGCTTAGGGGACGGAGAGACCCAGTACTTC.

This clonotype was detected a few times. This chain connects TRBV2 to TRBJ2-7, with a tentative D call TRBD2 (5 bases). Germline CDR1 and CDR2: SNHLY and FYNNEI. The CDR3 contains 13 residues. The germline V and J ends were trimmed by 3 bases and 6 bases, with 12 bases remaining between them. CDR3 amino acids: CASSDLPAGEQYV. The CDR3 DNA follows: TGTGCCAGCAGTGATCTGCCGGCGGGCGAGCAGTACGTC.

The rearrangement links TRBV18 to TRBJ2-3; D gene ambiguous. CDR3 size: 16 residues. Trimming left V 2 bases short and J 0 bases short, with 12 bases between. CDR1 KGHSH and CDR2 LQKENI come from the germline V gene. The chain's CDR3 is CASSPTALTSTDTQYF. The CDR3 DNA reads TGTGCCAGCTCACCAACGGCTTTAACTAGCACAGATACGCAGTATTTT. Supplemented by reference TRBV18 and TRBJ2-3, the full variable domain reads NAGVMQNPRHLVRRRGQEARLRCSPMKGHSHVYWYRQLPEEGLKFMVYLQKENIIDESGMPKERFSAEFPKEGPSILRIQQVVRGDSAAYFCASSPTALTSTDTQYFGPGTRLTVL.

This clonotype was seen a few times. J is TRBJ1-1 and V is TRBV20-1, with D perhaps matching TRBD1 (6 bases). The CDR3 is 14 residues long. V was cut by 0 bases and J by 4 bases, with 12 bases left in between. CDR1 is DFQATT, CDR2 SNEGSKA, per germline (reference sequence). The CDR3 loop reads CSAREGGASTEAFF. DNA for the CDR3: TGCAGTGCTAGAGAAGGGGGGGCCTCCACTGAAGCTTTCTTT.